This T cell receptor (beta chain) was identified in a study of blood T cell repertoires in COVID-19. The table came from immunoSEQ multiplex PCR; TCRdb's copy has only in-frame clones and leaves some out. In the table there are 60,000 or so clones, around 86% of which are singletons. The sample taken for sequencing was peripheral blood. This receptor was identified in a human donor in a cohort sampled during active COVID-19.

CDR3 amino acids: CATSQGHGYTF. The CDR3 DNA reads TGTGCCACCTCCCAGGGGCATGGCTACACCTTC. V usage is TRBV6-5 and J usage is TRBJ1-2; a possible D gene is TRBD1 (6 bases). The CDR3 consists of 11 residues. Germline V CDR1 and CDR2: MNHEY, SVGAGI. Trimming removed 10 bases at V and 6 bases at J, with 12 bases between.